This section outlines one TCR beta chain sequence together with its context. These data belong to a study of blood T cell repertoires in COVID-19. Whole-study context: Sites in the United States, Italy and Spain provided acute and convalescent COVID-19 samples.

With 0 bases removed from V and 6 bases from J, the gap between germline ends came to 15 bases. Germline CDR1 MGHRA, CDR2 YSYEKL. The CDR3 is made up of 15 amino acids. Authors' analysis steps: Estimation of nucleated cell counts relied on the amplification of reference gene primers. Sequencing was performed with immunoSEQ multiplex PCR; in TCRdb, only in-frame clones are kept and a portion is missing. The D gene and trimming were derived from the DNA, and the V and J assignments and clone size from that table. The repertoire has 55,000 to 75,000 clones, around 90% of them found once; the top ten carry under 8%.

The rearrangement uses TRBV4-1 and TRBJ2-7, with a tentative D call TRBD1 (6 bases). The sequenced sample was peripheral blood. The source of this sequence is a human donor with active COVID-19. The donor label of this sample is uncertain. The CDR3 protein is CASSQDQTGRSEQYF. Written as DNA, the CDR3 is TGCGCCAGCAGCCAAGATCAGACAGGACGTTCCGAGCAGTACTTC.